Below, 27 T cell receptor beta chains from the same sample are listed, as sequenced in a study of T cells after yellow fever vaccination. TCRdb analysed the 5' RACE reads with MiXCR anew, one entry per CDR3 protein. Counted here are 150,000 or so distinct CDR3 sequences, 5% to 7.5% occurring once; the ten biggest clones make up approximately 0.61%. Sample: CD4+ T cells sorted from PBMCs, taken 10 days after the yellow fever booster vaccination. The receptors derive from a man aged 25 to 45 who received the YFV17D yellow fever vaccine.

The sample holds many counts of this clonotype. The chain has TRBV20-1 and TRBJ2-5; TRBD1 is a possible D gene (5 bases). The length of the CDR3 is 12 residues. V gave up 4 bases and J gave up 2 bases, with 8 bases separating them. Germline V gene sequence: CDR1 DFQATT, CDR2 SNEGSKA (reference sequence). CDR3 in DNA: TGCAGTGCTACACGACAGCAAGAGACCCAGTACTTC. It is translated as CSATRQQETQYF.

This clonotype was seen repeatedly, ten times or more. This chain joins TRBV20-1 and TRBJ2-3; no clear D. The CDR3 is made up of 16 amino acids. V lost 3 bases to trimming and J lost 2 bases, with 18 bases between them. Germline CDR1 and CDR2: DFQATT and SNEGSKA (reference sequence). The CDR3 DNA reads TGCAGTGCTAGGCCGGCCGACTCGCGCCTCACAGATACGCAGTATTTT. The encoded protein is CSARPADSRLTDTQYF.

This clonotype was picked up many times. The chain joins TRBV5-1 to TRBJ1-4; D may be TRBD1 (6 bases). Between the trimmed V and J ends, which lost 4 bases and 3 bases, there was a span of 10 bases. The CDR3 is 14 amino acids. In germline, CDR1 is SGHRS, CDR2 YFSETQ. CDR3 nucleotides: TGCGCCAGCAGCGCGACAGGCTCTAATGAAAAACTGTTTTTT. Encoded protein: CASSATGSNEKLFF. The full variable domain, its missing parts supplied by reference TRBV5-1 and TRBJ1-4, is KAGVTQTPRYLIKTRGQQVTLSCSPISGHRSVSWYQQTPGQGLQFLFEYFSETQRNKGNFPGRFSGRQFSNSRSEMNVSTLELGDSALYLCASSATGSNEKLFFGSGTQLSVL.

This clonotype was seen ten or more times. The genes are TRBV20-1 and TRBJ2-1, with no clear D. The V gene's germline CDR1 is DFQATT and CDR2 SNEGSKA (reference sequence). Trimming cost V 2 bases and J 3 bases, with 17 bases left between them. The length of the CDR3 is 16 residues. The CDR3 DNA reads TGCAGTGCTAGACCGGTTCAGGTGCCCTACTACAATGAGCAGTTCTTC. As protein: CSARPVQVPYYNEQFF.

This clonotype was recorded at least ten times. This sequence joins TRBV7-6 and TRBJ2-7; D is unresolved. V gave up 5 bases and J gave up 2 bases, with 13 bases separating them. This CDR3 is 14 amino acids long. Looked up from germline, CDR1 is SGHVS and CDR2 is FNYEAQ. The CDR3, as DNA: TGTGCCAGCAGCCTCGCATTCGGCCCCTACGAGCAGTACTTC. Amino acid sequence: CASSLAFGPYEQYF.

The J gene is TRBJ1-5, the V gene TRBV6-2 or TRBV6-3; 7 bases map to TRBD1. The CDR3 consists of 17 residues. With V trimmed by 0 bases and J by 2 bases, 7 bases remained unmatched. Germline CDR1 reads MNHEY; CDR2 reads SVGEGT. In nucleotides, the CDR3 is TGTGCCAGCAGTTACTCGAAAACTGGGACAGGCAATCAGCCCCAGCATTTT. Protein sequence: CASSYSKTGTGNQPQHF.

This clonotype appeared many times. The V and J genes are TRBV14 and TRBJ2-4; D is undetermined. CDR3 length: 15 residues. The germline CDR1 and CDR2 sequences are SGHDN and FVKESK. V lost 1 base, J lost 1 base, and 8 bases lay in between. The CDR3 is CASSQVGWAKNIQYF. CDR3 bases: TGTGCCAGCAGCCAAGTTGGATGGGCCAAAAACATTCAGTACTTC.

This clonotype was seen ten or more times. The V gene is TRBV12-3 or TRBV12-4, the J gene TRBJ2-2; 9 nucleotides match TRBD1. The trim removed 6 bases at V and 6 bases at J, leaving 8 bases unmatched. The CDR3 totals 15 residues. CDR3 region: CASSPDRGWPGELFF. DNA for the CDR3: TGTGCCAGCAGCCCGGACAGGGGTTGGCCCGGGGAGCTGTTTTTT.

As regards this clonotype: A read error may explain this, as a much larger clone is one base away. The V call is TRBV6-2 or TRBV6-3, the J call TRBJ2-1; the match to TRBD2 covers 15 bases. Germline CDR1 and CDR2: MNHEY and SVGEGT. The CDR3 contains 16 residues. The chain's CDR3 is CDSSFGLAGGRNEQFF. CDR3 nucleotide sequence: TGTGACAGCAGCTTCGGACTAGCGGGAGGGCGAAATGAGCAGTTCTTC.

This clonotype was seen ten or more times. The chain uses TRBV5-1 and TRBJ2-1; no definite D call. The CDR3 length is 15 residues. V lost 1 base, J lost 0 bases, and 8 bases lay in between. Germline V gene data show CDR1 as SGHRS and CDR2 as YFSETQ. CDR3 loop: CASSLMASSYNEQFF. The CDR3 DNA sequence: TGCGCCAGCAGCTTGATGGCGAGCTCCTACAATGAGCAGTTCTTC.

This chain links TRBV20-1 with TRBJ1-6; D unclear. V was clipped by 2 bases and J by 8 bases, with 10 bases between them. This CDR3 region has 13 residues. Germline CDR1 DFQATT, CDR2 SNEGSKA (reference sequence). DNA of the CDR3: TGCAGTGCTAGAAGTCAGTTGGATTCACCCCTCCACTTT. Protein: CSARSQLDSPLHF.

This clonotype was counted at least ten times. This chain links TRBV5-1 with TRBJ2-7; D may be TRBD2 (6 bases). The CDR3 has 14 residues. The V gene lost 2 bases and the J gene lost 5 bases, with 14 bases spanning the gap. The germline CDR1 and CDR2 sequences are SGHRS and YFSETQ. CDR3 DNA sequence: TGCGCCAGCAGCTTTTTATCGGGGGTCGACGAGCAGTACTTC. It specifies CASSFLSGVDEQYF.

In its sample, this clonotype was seen a few times. The gene calls are TRBV7-2 and TRBJ2-7, with D perhaps matching TRBD2 (7 bases). The CDR3 has 16 residues. Germline V CDR1 and CDR2: SGHTA, FQGNSA. V lost 5 bases, J lost 1 base, and 18 bases lay in between. In DNA, the CDR3 is TGTGCCAGCAGCAACACAAGGAGGGGGGGTTCCTACGAGCAGTACTTC. Protein sequence: CASSNTRRGGSYEQYF.

This chain connects TRBV10-2 to TRBJ2-5; TRBD2 agrees at 7 bases. There are 15 residues in the CDR3. The germline V gene has CDR1 WSHSY and CDR2 SAAADI. V was pared by 3 bases and J by 1 base, with 5 bases of the junction left unmatched. The CDR3 coding sequence is TGCGCCAGCAGTGACCACGGGAGGCCCCAAGAGACCCAGTACTTC. Translating gives CASSDHGRPQETQYF.

The chain is built from TRBV11-2 and TRBJ2-7; tentative D call: TRBD2 (6 bases). The CDR3 extends over 18 amino acids. Germline assignment: CDR1 SGHAT and CDR2 FQNNGV. Trimming took off 1 base at V and 0 bases at J, with 19 bases between the two ends. This chain's CDR3 is CASSLVGRDLSGSYEQYF. DNA for the CDR3: TGTGCCAGCAGCTTAGTAGGCCGGGACTTATCTGGCTCCTACGAGCAGTACTTC.

This clonotype has a count of ten or more. The chain carries TRBV6-2 or TRBV6-3 and TRBJ1-5; the D is unclear. Germline V lookup: CDR1 MNHEY, CDR2 SVGEGT. The ends were cut back, 2 bases at V and 5 bases at J, with 10 bases in the middle. The CDR3 has 14 residues. As DNA, the CDR3 is TGTGCCAGCAGTTACGACCAGAGTCATCAGCCCCAGCATTTT. It specifies CASSYDQSHQPQHF.

The table lists this clonotype with many counts. V and J are TRBV5-1 and TRBJ2-1; tentatively, D is TRBD2 (6 bases). Trimming stripped 2 bases from V and 3 bases from J, with 15 bases between. Germline values: CDR1 SGHRS, CDR2 YFSETQ. The CDR3 consists of 16 residues. CDR3 protein: CASSFIRGRIYNEQFF. The DNA for the CDR3 is TGCGCCAGCAGCTTCATTCGGGGGAGAATCTACAATGAGCAGTTCTTC.

The rearrangement joins TRBV11-2 to TRBJ2-2; no definite D call. The CDR3 runs 15 residues. The V end was cut by 0 bases, the J end by 2 bases, with 7 bases between. In germline, CDR1 is SGHAT, CDR2 FQNNGV. The CDR3 is CASSLDSPNTGELFF. As DNA, the CDR3 is TGTGCCAGCAGCTTAGATTCACCAAACACCGGGGAGCTGTTTTTT.

This clonotype came up many times. The genes are TRBV7-2 and TRBJ2-5; TRBD2 agrees at 11 bases. The CDR3 loop spans 16 amino acids. Germline CDR1 and CDR2: SGHTA and FQGNSA. V shed 0 bases and J 2 bases; nucleotides not matched to a gene: 2. CDR3 bases: TGTGCCAGCAGCTTAGCTAGCGGGAGGGGTCAAGAGACCCAGTACTTC. Translation: CASSLASGRGQETQYF.

The table lists this clonotype with many counts. The chain is built from TRBV27 and TRBJ2-5, with no clear D. V was trimmed by 3 bases and J by 0 bases, leaving 11 bases between them. This CDR3 comprises 15 residues. Germline lookup yields CDR1 MNHEY and CDR2 SMNVEV (reference sequence). As DNA, the CDR3 is TGTGCCAGCAGTTTTGGTGGAGCGTACCAAGAGACCCAGTACTTC. Translating it yields CASSFGGAYQETQYF.

This clonotype was picked up many times. V usage is TRBV20-1 and J usage is TRBJ2-7; 10 bases line up with TRBD1. The CDR3 consists of 14 residues. Germline CDR1 reads DFQATT; CDR2 reads SNEGSKA (reference sequence). Trimming removed 1 base from V and 3 bases from J; junction bases left unmatched: 3. The CDR3 nucleotides are TGCAGTGCTAGAGGGGACAGGGGCCTCTACGAGCAGTACTTC. This encodes CSARGDRGLYEQYF.

The rearrangement uses TRBV7-2 and TRBJ2-7; TRBD2 matches at 10 bases. This CDR3 comprises 14 residues. V dropped 3 bases and J dropped 6; count of bases not matched to a gene: 5. CDR1 is SGHTA and CDR2 is FQGNSA in the germline V gene. In DNA, the CDR3 is TGTGCCAGCAGCTTTACAATAGCGGGAGGCGAGCAGTACTTC. It codes for CASSFTIAGGEQYF.

On this clonotype itself: A much larger clonotype is one base distant, so this may be a read error. The chain carries TRBV7-9 and TRBJ2-5, with D unresolved. The CDR3 length is 11 residues. The germline V and J ends were trimmed by 5 bases and 10 bases, with 11 bases remaining between them. Germline assignment: CDR1 SEHNR and CDR2 FQNEAQ (reference sequence). CDR3 sequence: CASSNRWGQYF. The CDR3, as DNA: TGTGCCAGCAGCAACCGGTGGGGCCAGTACTTC.

With respect to this clonotype: Being one base from a much bigger clone, this may be a read error. The chain carries TRBV27 and TRBJ2-5; a possible D gene is TRBD2 (5 bases). CDR3 size: 16 residues. The ends were cut back, 4 bases at V and 4 bases at J, with 19 bases in the middle. CDR1 and CDR2 from the germline V gene are MNHEY and SMNVEV (reference sequence). The CDR3 region is CASSSQLEGDLETQYF. The CDR3 region has the DNA TGTGCCAGCAGTTCCCAACTAGAGGGCGACCTAGAGACCCAGTACTTC.

This clonotype was picked up many times. The rearrangement links TRBV5-1 to TRBJ2-2, with 10 bases fitting TRBD2. Germline trimming cut 4 bases from V and 7 bases from J; bases unmatched to any gene: 4. Per the germline V gene, CDR1 is SGHRS and CDR2 is YFSETQ. There are 14 residues in the CDR3. The CDR3 DNA follows: TGCGCCAGCAGCATTACTAGCGGGAACGGGGAGCTGTTTTTT. This codes for CASSITSGNGELFF.

Many counts were recorded for this clonotype. The gene calls are TRBV5-1 and TRBJ1-2; tentative D call: TRBD1 (5 bases). The germline CDR1 and CDR2 sequences are SGHRS and YFSETQ. The V gene lost 5 bases and the J gene lost 5 bases, with 13 bases spanning the gap. The CDR3 extends over 13 amino acids. For the CDR3, the DNA is TGCGCCAGCAGGCAAGGGGAATTTTATGGCTACACCTTC. It specifies CASRQGEFYGYTF.

This clonotype was seen repeatedly, ten times or more. The chain employs TRBV19 and TRBJ2-5; D remains unclear. This CDR3 comprises 12 residues. CDR1 is LNHDA, CDR2 SQIVND, per germline (reference sequence). Trimming took 6 bases from V and 5 from J, leaving 10 bases between them. DNA of the CDR3: TGTGCCAGTAGCGTCTCCAGGGAGACCCAGTACTTC. Translating gives CASSVSRETQYF.